Detailed here is one T cell receptor beta chain. What this receptor recognizes is not known. Nothing much larger sits one base from this clone, and base qualities are not available. The data belong to a study of blood T cell repertoires in COVID-19 (dated by TCRdb to 2019 to 2021). As for the study more broadly: Samples from collaborators originated in the United States, Italy and Spain and spanned both the acute and convalescent phases of COVID-19. The prospective study material was composed of cDNA or gDNA derived from T cells, B-cell-depleted T cells, or PBMCs. The dataset comprised deeply sampled blood TCRbeta repertoires from subjects exposed to, actively infected with, or recovered from COVID-19. The repertoires were made available in a free public database intended to serve as a resource for research on the immune response to SARS-CoV-2. The samples were drawn from two sources: the first 160 participants of the ongoing ImmuneRACE study, and about 1,300 subjects contributed by 6 global collaborators. Sample metadata almost always included a de-identified subject ID, COVID-19 status, age in years and sex. Where available, HLA class I and class II types were taken from metadata supplied by the sample provider and were not determined by assay-based typing.

One collaborating source in Seattle enrolled patients during active infection and followed them longitudinally through the course of disease. The collaborating institutions used their own protocols to collect whole blood in K2EDTA tubes. For TCRbeta analysis, collaborators shipped samples in one of three forms: frozen whole blood, isolated PBMCs, or DNA extracted from either of those sample types. TCRbeta CDR3 regions were amplified from genomic DNA using the immunoSEQ Assay, a bias-controlled multiplex PCR. Under the source paper's analysis protocol: The number of nucleated cells in each sample was estimated by amplification of reference gene primers within the assay. To quantify the absolute abundance of each unique TCRbeta CDR3 rearrangement, sequence reads were collapsed and filtered. Productive Simpson clonality was computed per sample as the square root of Simpson's diversity index over productive rearrangements. The immuneACCESS repertoire file appears here via TCRdb, limited to in-frame rearrangements. These files lack a portion of the clones; in checked studies, under half of the deficit traces to unresolved V genes, and the cause of the others is not known. V and J calls plus clone size are reproduced from that table; the DNA served to infer D and trimming. The sample table contains roughly 230,000 clones; only one count was recorded for around 85% of them. The ten largest make up more than 4.5% of the sample.

Study-wide findings and limitations: The quantity of clinical and demographic metadata differed by source and by participant and was supplied without curation.

V drops 1 base and J drops 8 bases, leaving 22 bases in between. Including the terminal cysteine and phenylalanine, the CDR3 comprises 16 residues. The retained sequence is limited to the CDR3, 48 bases, with the frame set at the first base. CDR1 and CDR2 (GTSNPN, SVGIG) derive from the germline V gene (reference sequence). The TCR was taken from a man in his fifties or sixties with COVID-19, enrolled during active disease. The chain links TRBV30 with TRBJ2-3, with TRBD2 tentatively as D gene (6 bases match). The sequenced sample consisted of peripheral blood. This receptor carries the CDR3 CAWSDRSGIDGSTQYF. The bases read TGTGCCTGGAGTGACAGGAGCGGCATTGACGGGAGTACGCAGTATTTT.